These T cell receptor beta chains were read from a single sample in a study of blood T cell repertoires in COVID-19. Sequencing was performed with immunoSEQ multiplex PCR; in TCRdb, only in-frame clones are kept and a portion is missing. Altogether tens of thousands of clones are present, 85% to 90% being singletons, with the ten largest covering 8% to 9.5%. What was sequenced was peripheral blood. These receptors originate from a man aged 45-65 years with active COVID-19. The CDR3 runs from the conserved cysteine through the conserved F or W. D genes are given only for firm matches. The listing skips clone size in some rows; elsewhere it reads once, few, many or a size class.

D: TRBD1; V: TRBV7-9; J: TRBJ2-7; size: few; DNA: TGTGCCAGCAGCCACCGGACAGGGGGCTTCACCCACGAGCAGTACTTC; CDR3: CASSHRTGGFTHEQYF
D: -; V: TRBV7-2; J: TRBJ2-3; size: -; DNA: TGTGCCAGCAGCCCCAACAGGGAAAGCACAGATACGCAGTATTTT; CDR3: CASSPNRESTDTQYF
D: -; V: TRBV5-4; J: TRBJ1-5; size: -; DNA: TGTGCCAGCAGCTTCTGGGGGCAAGGGAGCAATCAGCCCCAGCATTTT; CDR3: CASSFWGQGSNQPQHF
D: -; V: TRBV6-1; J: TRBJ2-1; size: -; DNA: TGTGCCAGCAGTGAAGAACGGAGCTCCTACAATGAGCAGTTCTTC; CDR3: CASSEERSSYNEQFF
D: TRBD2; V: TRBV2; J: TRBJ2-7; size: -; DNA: TGTGCCAGTAAGCGGGGCTCCTACGAGCAGTACTTC; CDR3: CASKRGSYEQYF
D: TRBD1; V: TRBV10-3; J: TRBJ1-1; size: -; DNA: TGTGCCATCAGTGAGTCGGGCGGGACAGGCGCTGAAGCTTTCTTT; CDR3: CAISESGGTGAEAFF
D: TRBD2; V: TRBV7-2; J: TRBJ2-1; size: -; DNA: TGTGCCAGCAGCCCACGGACTAGCGGTGGGACGGGTGAGCAGTTCTTC; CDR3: CASSPRTSGGTGEQFF
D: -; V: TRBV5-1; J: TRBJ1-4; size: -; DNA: TGCGCCAGCAGCTTGGTGGGGGGAACGAATGAAAAACTGTTTTTT; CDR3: CASSLVGGTNEKLFF
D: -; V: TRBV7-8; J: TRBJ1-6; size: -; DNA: TGTGCCAGCAGCTTTAGAAATTCACCCCTCCACTTT; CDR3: CASSFRNSPLHF
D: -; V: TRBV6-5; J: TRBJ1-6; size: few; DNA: TGTGCCAGCAGTTACTCGATGCCCCCCCTAAGTTCACCCCTCCACTTT; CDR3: CASSYSMPPLSSPLHF
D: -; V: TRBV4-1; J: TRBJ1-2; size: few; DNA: TGCGCCAGCAGCCAAGAGCCCGGGGAAGGTTTTAGAGGCTACACCTTC; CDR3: CASSQEPGEGFRGYTF
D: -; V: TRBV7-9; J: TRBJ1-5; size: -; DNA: TGTGCCAGCAGCTTAGCCCAAGACAGGCGAGGGCAGCCCCAGCATTTT; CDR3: CASSLAQDRRGQPQHF
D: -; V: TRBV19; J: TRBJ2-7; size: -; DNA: TGTGCCAGTAGTAGCTGGGAGCCCTCCTACGAGCAGTACTTC; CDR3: CASSSWEPSYEQYF
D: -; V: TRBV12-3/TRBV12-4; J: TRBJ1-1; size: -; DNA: TGTGCCAGCAGCCTTCTCGGGGTGGGTGAAGCTTTCTTT; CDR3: CASSLLGVGEAFF
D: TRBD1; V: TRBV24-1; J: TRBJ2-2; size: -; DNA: TGTGCCACCAGGGGGGGACAGGTGAACACCGGGGAGCTGTTTTTT; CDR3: CATRGGQVNTGELFF
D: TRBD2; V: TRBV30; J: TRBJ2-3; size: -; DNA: TGTGCCTGGAGTGGTGGGACTAGCGGGATGACTACGCAGTATTTT; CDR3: CAWSGGTSGMTTQYF
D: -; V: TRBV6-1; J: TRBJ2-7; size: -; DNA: TGTGCCAGCAGTGAAGCAGTCAGCGTATCCTACGAGCAGTACTTC; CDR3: CASSEAVSVSYEQYF
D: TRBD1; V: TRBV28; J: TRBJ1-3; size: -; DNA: TGTGCCAGCCGAAGAGCCGGGACAGGGGGGTCTGGAAACACCATATATTTT; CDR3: CASRRAGTGGSGNTIYF
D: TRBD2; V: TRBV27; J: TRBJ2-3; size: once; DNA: TGTGCCAGCAGTTCCGGGACTATAAGGGCAGATACGCAGTATTTT; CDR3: CASSSGTIRADTQYF
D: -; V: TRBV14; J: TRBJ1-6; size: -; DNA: TGTGCCAGAGGGGTGCTAAATAATTCACCCCTCCACTTT; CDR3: CARGVLNNSPLHF
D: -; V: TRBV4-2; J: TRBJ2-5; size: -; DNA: TGTGCCAGCAGCCAAATTTTAGGGGACCAAGAGACCCAGTACTTC; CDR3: CASSQILGDQETQYF
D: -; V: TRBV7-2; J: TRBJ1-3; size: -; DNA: TGTGCCAGCAGCTTAGGGTCGCAGGCCTCCCGAAACACCATATATTTT; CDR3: CASSLGSQASRNTIYF
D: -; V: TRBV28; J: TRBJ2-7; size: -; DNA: TGTGCCAGCAGTCCCCGGGACTCAAACTACGAGCAGTACTTC; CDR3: CASSPRDSNYEQYF
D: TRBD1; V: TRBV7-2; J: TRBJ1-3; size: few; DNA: TGTGCCAGCAGCTCGCGACAGGGGGCGGGAAACACCATATATTTT; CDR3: CASSSRQGAGNTIYF
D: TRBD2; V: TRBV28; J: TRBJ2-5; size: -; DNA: TGTGCCAGCAGTTCCAGCGGGGGGGCCTTGTACCAAGAGACCCAGTACTTC; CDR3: CASSSSGGALYQETQYF
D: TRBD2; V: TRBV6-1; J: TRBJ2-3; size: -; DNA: TGTGCCAGCAGTGTCAGGACTAGCGGGGGGTCCGATACGCAGTATTTT; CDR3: CASSVRTSGGSDTQYF
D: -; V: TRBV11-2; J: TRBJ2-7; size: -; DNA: TGTGCCAGCAGCCTTGAGCGACTATACGACTACGAGCAGTACTTC; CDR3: CASSLERLYDYEQYF
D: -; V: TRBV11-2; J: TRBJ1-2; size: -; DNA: TGTGCCAGCAGCTTAGGAAGTAGACAGAGGACAAACTATGGCTACACCTTC; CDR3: CASSLGSRQRTNYGYTF